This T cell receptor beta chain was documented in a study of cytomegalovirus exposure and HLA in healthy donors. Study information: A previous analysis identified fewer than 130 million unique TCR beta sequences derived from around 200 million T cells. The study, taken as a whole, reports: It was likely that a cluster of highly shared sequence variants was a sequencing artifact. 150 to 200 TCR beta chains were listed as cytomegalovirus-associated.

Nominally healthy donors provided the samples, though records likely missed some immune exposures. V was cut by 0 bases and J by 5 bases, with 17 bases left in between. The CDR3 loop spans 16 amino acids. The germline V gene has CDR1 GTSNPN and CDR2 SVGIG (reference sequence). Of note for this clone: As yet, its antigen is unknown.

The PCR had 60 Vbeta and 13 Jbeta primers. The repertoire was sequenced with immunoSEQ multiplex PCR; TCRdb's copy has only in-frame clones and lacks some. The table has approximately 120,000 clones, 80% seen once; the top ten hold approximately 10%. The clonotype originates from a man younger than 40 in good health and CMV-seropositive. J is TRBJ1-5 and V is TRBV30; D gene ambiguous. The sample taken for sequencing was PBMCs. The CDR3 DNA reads TGTGCCTGGAGTGTAAGGGCGGGAGCGGGTCATCAGCCCCAGCATTTT. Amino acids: CAWSVRAGAGHQPQHF.